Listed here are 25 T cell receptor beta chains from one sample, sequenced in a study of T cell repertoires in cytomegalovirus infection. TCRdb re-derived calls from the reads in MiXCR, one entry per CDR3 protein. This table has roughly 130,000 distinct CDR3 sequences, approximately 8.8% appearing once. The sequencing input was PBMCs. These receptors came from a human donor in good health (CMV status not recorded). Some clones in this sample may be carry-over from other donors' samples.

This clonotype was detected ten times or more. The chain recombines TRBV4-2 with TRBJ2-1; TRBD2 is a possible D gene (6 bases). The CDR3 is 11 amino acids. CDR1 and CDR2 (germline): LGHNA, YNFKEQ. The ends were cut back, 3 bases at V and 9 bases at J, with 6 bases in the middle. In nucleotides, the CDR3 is TGTGCCAGCAGCCAGGGGGGTGAGCAGTTCTTC. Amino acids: CASSQGGEQFF.

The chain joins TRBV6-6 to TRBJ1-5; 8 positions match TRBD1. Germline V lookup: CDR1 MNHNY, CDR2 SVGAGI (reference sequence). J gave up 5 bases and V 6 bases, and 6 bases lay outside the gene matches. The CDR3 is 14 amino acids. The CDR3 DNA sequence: TGTGCCAGCAGCGCCGGACAGGGCTATCAGCCCCAGCATTTT. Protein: CASSAGQGYQPQHF.

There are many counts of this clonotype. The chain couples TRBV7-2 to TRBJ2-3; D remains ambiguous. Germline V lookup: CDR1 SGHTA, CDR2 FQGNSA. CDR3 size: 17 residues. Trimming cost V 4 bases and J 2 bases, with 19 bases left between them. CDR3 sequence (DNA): TGTGCCAGCAGCTCCCCTAGGAGTCATTTCATCACAGATACGCAGTATTTT. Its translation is CASSSPRSHFITDTQYF.

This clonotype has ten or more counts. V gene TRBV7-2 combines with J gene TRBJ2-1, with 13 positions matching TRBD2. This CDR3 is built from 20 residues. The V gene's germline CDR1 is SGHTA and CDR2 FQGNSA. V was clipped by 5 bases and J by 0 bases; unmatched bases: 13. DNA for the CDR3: TGTGCCAGCAGCAACCCGACTAGCGGGGGGCCAGGGAGCTCCTACAATGAGCAGTTCTTC. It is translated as CASSNPTSGGPGSSYNEQFF.

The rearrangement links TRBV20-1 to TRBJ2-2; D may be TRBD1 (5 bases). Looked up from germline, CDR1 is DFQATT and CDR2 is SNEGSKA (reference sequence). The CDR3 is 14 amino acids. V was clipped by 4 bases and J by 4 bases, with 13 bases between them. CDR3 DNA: TGCAGTGCTAAACAGGATGTAGGCACCGGGGAGCTGTTTTTT. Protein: CSAKQDVGTGELFF.

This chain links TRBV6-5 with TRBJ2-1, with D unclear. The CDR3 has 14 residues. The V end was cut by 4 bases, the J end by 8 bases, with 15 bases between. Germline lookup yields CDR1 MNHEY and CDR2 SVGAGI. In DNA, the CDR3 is TGTGCCAGCAGTTTGGGCCCTTACAGCCATGAGCAGTTCTTC. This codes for CASSLGPYSHEQFF.

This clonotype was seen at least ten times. The DNA for the CDR3 is TGTGCCAGCAGTGTGAAAAGGGTGAGCAATCAGCCCCAGCATTTT. Protein sequence: CASSVKRVSNQPQHF. This sequence joins TRBV2 and TRBJ1-5, with unresolved D. The V end was cut by 4 bases, the J end by 1 base, with 11 bases between. The CDR3 contains 15 residues. CDR1 and CDR2 (germline): SNHLY, FYNNEI.

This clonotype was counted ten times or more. The chain's CDR3 is CASSTTGGETQYF. As DNA, the CDR3 is TGCGCCAGCAGTACGACAGGGGGAGAGACCCAGTACTTC. This chain uses TRBV10-2 with TRBJ2-5; 9 bases are a match to TRBD1. CDR3 size: 13 residues. Losses at the gene ends were 5 bases for V and 4 bases for J; bases not matched to a gene: 2. CDR1 is WSHSY, CDR2 SAAADI, per germline.

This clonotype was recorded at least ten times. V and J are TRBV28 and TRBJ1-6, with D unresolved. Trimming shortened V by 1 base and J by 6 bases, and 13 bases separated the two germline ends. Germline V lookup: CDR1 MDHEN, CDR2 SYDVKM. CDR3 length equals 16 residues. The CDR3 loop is CASSLSYQVSNSPLHF. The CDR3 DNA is TGTGCCAGCAGTTTATCCTATCAGGTTTCTAATTCACCCCTCCACTTT.

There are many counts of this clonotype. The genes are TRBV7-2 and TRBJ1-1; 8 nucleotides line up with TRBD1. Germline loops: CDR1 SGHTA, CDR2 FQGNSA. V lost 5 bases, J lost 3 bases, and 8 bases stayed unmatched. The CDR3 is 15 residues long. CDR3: CASSRRQGSDTEAFF. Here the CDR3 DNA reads TGTGCCAGCAGCCGTAGACAGGGGTCAGACACTGAAGCTTTCTTT.

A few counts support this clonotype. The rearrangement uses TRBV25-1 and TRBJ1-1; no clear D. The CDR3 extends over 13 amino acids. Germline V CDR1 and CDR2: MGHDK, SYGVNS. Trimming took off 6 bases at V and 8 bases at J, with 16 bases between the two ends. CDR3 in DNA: TGTGCCAGCAGCCTAAGGGATCGAGGAGAAGCTTTCTTT. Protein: CASSLRDRGEAFF.

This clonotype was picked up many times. CDR3 sequence reads: CASTLPALAGTDTQYF. CDR3 nucleotides: TGTGCCAGCACCCTCCCGGCACTAGCGGGGACAGATACGCAGTATTTT. V is TRBV7-2 and J is TRBJ2-3; 10 bases align to TRBD2. Germline V gene data show CDR1 as SGHTA and CDR2 as FQGNSA. V was clipped by 7 bases and J by 3 bases; unmatched bases: 10. The CDR3 is 16 residues long.

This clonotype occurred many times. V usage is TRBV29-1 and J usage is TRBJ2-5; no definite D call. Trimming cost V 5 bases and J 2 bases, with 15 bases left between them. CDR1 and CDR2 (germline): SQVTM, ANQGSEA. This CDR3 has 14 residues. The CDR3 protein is CSVWSTLGQETQYF. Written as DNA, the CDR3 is TGCAGCGTTTGGTCCACCCTAGGTCAAGAGACCCAGTACTTC.

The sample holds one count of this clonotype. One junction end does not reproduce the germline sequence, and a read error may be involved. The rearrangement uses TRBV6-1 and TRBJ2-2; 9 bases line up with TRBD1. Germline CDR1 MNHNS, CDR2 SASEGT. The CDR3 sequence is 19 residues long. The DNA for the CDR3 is TGTGCCAGCAAAAATCCGGGACAGGGATCGAATTTGAACATCGGGGAGCTGTTTTTT. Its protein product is CASKNPGQGSNLNIGELFF.

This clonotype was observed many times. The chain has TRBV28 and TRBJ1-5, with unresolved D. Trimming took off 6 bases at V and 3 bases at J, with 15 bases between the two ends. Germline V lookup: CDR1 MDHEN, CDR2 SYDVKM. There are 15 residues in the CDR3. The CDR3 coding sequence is TGTGCCAGCAGCCTGACGGGCCTGAACAATCAGCCCCAGCATTTT. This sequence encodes CASSLTGLNNQPQHF.

The CDR3 protein is CSVILGGPYNEQFF. DNA of the CDR3: TGCAGCGTGATTCTCGGGGGGCCCTACAATGAGCAGTTCTTC. The chain employs TRBV29-1 and TRBJ2-1; D is possibly TRBD2 (7 bases). V was clipped by 6 bases and J by 2 bases, with 14 bases between them. Germline CDR1 SQVTM, CDR2 ANQGSEA. The CDR3 sequence is 14 residues long.

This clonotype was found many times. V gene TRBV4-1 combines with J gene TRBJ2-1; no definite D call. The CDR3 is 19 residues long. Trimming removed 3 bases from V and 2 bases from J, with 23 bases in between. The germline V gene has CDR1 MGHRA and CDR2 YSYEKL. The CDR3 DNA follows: TGCGCCAGCAGCCAGTCGGATATCGACTCCTCGGAAACCTACAATGAGCAGTTCTTC. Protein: CASSQSDIDSSETYNEQFF.

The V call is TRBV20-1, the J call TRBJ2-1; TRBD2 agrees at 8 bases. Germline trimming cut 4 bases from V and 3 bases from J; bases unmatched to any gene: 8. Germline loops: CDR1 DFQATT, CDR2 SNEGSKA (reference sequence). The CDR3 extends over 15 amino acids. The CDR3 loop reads CSATPGLVGYNEQFF. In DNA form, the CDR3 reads TGCAGTGCTACCCCGGGACTAGTCGGCTACAATGAGCAGTTCTTC.

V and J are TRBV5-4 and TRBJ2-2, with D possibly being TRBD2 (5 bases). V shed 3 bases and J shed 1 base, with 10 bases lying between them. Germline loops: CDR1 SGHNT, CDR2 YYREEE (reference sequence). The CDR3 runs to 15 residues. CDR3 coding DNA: TGTGCCAGCAGCTCCGGAGGTCGGAACACCGGGGAGCTGTTTTTT. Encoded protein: CASSSGGRNTGELFF.

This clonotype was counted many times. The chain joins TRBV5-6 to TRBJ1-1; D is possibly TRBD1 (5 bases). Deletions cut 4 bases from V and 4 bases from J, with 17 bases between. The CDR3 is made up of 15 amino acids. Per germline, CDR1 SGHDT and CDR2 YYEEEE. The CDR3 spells CASSKGRIPGTEAFF. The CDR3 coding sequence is TGTGCCAGCAGCAAGGGACGGATTCCTGGCACTGAAGCTTTCTTT.

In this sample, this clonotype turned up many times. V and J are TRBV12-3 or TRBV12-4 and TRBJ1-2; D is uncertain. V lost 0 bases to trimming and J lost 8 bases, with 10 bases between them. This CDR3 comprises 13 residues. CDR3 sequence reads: CASSLAPKEGYTF. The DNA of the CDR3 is TGTGCCAGCAGTTTAGCTCCCAAGGAGGGCTACACCTTC.

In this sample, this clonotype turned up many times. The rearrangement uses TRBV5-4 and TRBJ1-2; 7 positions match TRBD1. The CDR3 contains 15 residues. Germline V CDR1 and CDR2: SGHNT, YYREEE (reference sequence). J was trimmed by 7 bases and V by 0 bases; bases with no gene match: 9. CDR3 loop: CASSLVGQPSSGYTF. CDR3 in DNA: TGTGCCAGCAGCTTGGTGGGACAGCCGAGTTCTGGCTACACCTTC. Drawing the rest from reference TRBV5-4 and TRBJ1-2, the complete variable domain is ETGVTQSPTHLIKTRGQQVTLRCSSQSGHNTVSWYQQALGQGPQFIFQYYREEENGRGNFPPRFSGLQFPNYSSELNVNALELDDSALYLCASSLVGQPSSGYTFGSGTRLTVV.

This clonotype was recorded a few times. The chain's CDR3 is CASGQGSSPLHF. The CDR3 DNA reads TGTGCCAGCGGACAGGGATCTTCACCCCTCCACTTT. This chain uses TRBV28 with TRBJ1-6, with TRBD1 matching 8 bases. Trimming at V came to 8 bases and at J to 9 bases, leaving 3 bases not matched to a gene. Germline V gene data show CDR1 as MDHEN and CDR2 as SYDVKM. This CDR3 has 12 residues.

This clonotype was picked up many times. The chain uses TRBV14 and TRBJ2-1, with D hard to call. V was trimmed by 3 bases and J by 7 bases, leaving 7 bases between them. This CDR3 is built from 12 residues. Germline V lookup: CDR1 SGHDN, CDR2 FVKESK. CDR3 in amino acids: CASSHLLNEQFF. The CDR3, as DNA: TGTGCCAGCAGCCACCTCCTGAATGAGCAGTTCTTC.

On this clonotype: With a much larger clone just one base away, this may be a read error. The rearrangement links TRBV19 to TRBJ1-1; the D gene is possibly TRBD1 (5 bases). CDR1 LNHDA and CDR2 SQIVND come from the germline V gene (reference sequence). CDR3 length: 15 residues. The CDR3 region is CASSISGGMNTKAFF. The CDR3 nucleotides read TGTGCCAGTAGTATAAGTGGGGGAATGAACACTAAAGCTTTCTTT.